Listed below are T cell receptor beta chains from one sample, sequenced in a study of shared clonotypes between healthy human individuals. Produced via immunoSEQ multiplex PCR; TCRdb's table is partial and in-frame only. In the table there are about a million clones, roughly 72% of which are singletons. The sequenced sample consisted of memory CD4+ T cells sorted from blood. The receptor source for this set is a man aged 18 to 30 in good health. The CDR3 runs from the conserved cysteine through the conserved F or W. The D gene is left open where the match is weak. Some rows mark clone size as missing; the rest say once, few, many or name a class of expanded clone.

DNA: TGTGCCAGCAGTATCGGATGGAGCACTGAAGCTTTCTTT; CDR3: CASSIGWSTEAFF; V: TRBV14; J: TRBJ1-1; size: few; D: .
DNA: TGTGCCAGCAGCATACACAGGGGAGGGGAGACCCAGTACTTC; CDR3: CASSIHRGGETQYF; V: TRBV5-8; J: TRBJ2-5; size: .; D: .
DNA: TGTGCCAGCAGCTTAGTACAGGGGGCTTTGACTGAAGCTTTCTTT; CDR3: CASSLVQGALTEAFF; V: TRBV7-2; J: TRBJ1-1; size: .; D: TRBD1
DNA: TGTGCCAGCAAAACGGGAGGGTCCAGCCCCGAGCAGTACTTC; CDR3: CASKTGGSSPEQYF; V: TRBV2; J: TRBJ2-7; size: once; D: TRBD2
DNA: TGTGCCAGCAGCTTCTATGTAGTAGACACCATATATTTT; CDR3: CASSFYVVDTIYF; V: TRBV7-9; J: TRBJ1-3; size: .; D: .
DNA: TGCGCCAGCAGCCAGGACAGCTACTCTGGAAACACCATATATTTT; CDR3: CASSQDSYSGNTIYF; V: TRBV5-1; J: TRBJ1-3; size: .; D: .
DNA: TGTGCCACCAGCAGAGATCAAAGTCGTTCACCCCTCCACTTT; CDR3: CATSRDQSRSPLHF; V: TRBV15; J: TRBJ1-6; size: once; D: .
DNA: TGTGCCAGCAGTTCGGGCAGAGCTGAAGCTTTCTTT; CDR3: CASSSGRAEAFF; V: TRBV27; J: TRBJ1-1; size: .; D: .
DNA: TGTGCCAGCAGTGACCCGGGAGCTAACTATGGCTACACCTTC; CDR3: CASSDPGANYGYTF; V: TRBV6-1; J: TRBJ1-2; size: .; D: .
DNA: TGCGCCAGCAGCCAGGACGGATCGAACAATGAGCAGTTCTTC; CDR3: CASSQDGSNNEQFF; V: TRBV5-1; J: TRBJ2-1; size: many; D: .
DNA: TGTGCCAGCAGCCTTTCCGGGCTAGTTTTTGGGACCGGGGAGCTGTTTTTT; CDR3: CASSLSGLVFGTGELFF; V: TRBV7-2; J: TRBJ2-2; size: .; D: .
DNA: TGTGCCTGGAGTCCCAACTATAATTCACCCCTCCACTTT; CDR3: CAWSPNYNSPLHF; V: TRBV30; J: TRBJ1-6; size: .; D: .
DNA: TGTGCCAGCAGTGCAGCGTATAGCAATCAGCCCCAGCATTTT; CDR3: CASSAAYSNQPQHF; V: TRBV25-1; J: TRBJ1-5; size: .; D: .
DNA: TGCGCCAGCAGCTTCACCACAGGGCTCCAAGAGACCCAGTACTTC; CDR3: CASSFTTGLQETQYF; V: TRBV5-1; J: TRBJ2-5; size: .; D: .
DNA: TGTGCCAGTAGCGGACGGAGCTCTGGGGCCAACGTCCTGACTTTC; CDR3: CASSGRSSGANVLTF; V: TRBV19; J: TRBJ2-6; size: .; D: .
DNA: TGCGCCAGCAGCTTGGTGACAGGGGCAGGAACAGATACGCAGTATTTT; CDR3: CASSLVTGAGTDTQYF; V: TRBV5-1; J: TRBJ2-3; size: .; D: TRBD1
DNA: TGTGCCAGCAGCCGGACTAGCGGGATCCCCACAGATACGCAGTATTTT; CDR3: CASSRTSGIPTDTQYF; V: TRBV2; J: TRBJ2-3; size: few; D: TRBD2
DNA: TGCGCCAGCAGCCGGACAGCGGGGGGAAACACCATATATTTT; CDR3: CASSRTAGGNTIYF; V: TRBV5-1; J: TRBJ1-3; size: few; D: .
DNA: TGTGCCAGCTCAGCACAGCGGGGCAATGAGCAGTTCTTC; CDR3: CASSAQRGNEQFF; V: TRBV18; J: TRBJ2-1; size: .; D: TRBD2
DNA: TGTGCCAGCGGCGGGGGGTTAGGCAAGTCGAACACCGGGGAGCTGTTTTTT; CDR3: CASGGGLGKSNTGELFF; V: TRBV5-4; J: TRBJ2-2; size: .; D: TRBD2
DNA: TGTGCCAGCAGGACCAAGTTTGGGGCCAGCGGGAACACCGGGGAGCTGTTTTTT; CDR3: CASRTKFGASGNTGELFF; V: TRBV6-4; J: TRBJ2-2; size: few; D: .
DNA: TGTGCCAGCAGCCCCGGAGAGAAGGGAATTGGCGGGGCTATGAACACTGAAGCTTTCTTT; CDR3: CASSPGEKGIGGAMNTEAFF; V: TRBV9; J: TRBJ1-1; size: .; D: .
DNA: TGCGCCAGCAGTGAGGGGGGCGCGAACAGGGTTTACTTC; CDR3: CASSEGGANRVYF; V: TRBV10-1; J: TRBJ2-7; size: once; D: .
DNA: TGTGCCAGCCAGCGGCGCTACAATGAGCAGTTCTTC; CDR3: CASQRRYNEQFF; V: TRBV28; J: TRBJ2-1; size: many; D: .
DNA: TGTGCCAGCACTTTACGGGTAACTGACACCGGGGAGCTGTTTTTT; CDR3: CASTLRVTDTGELFF; V: TRBV27; J: TRBJ2-2; size: few; D: .
DNA: TGTGCCAGCAGCAAGGGACAGGTATCAGATACGCAGTATTTT; CDR3: CASSKGQVSDTQYF; V: TRBV5-6; J: TRBJ2-3; size: .; D: TRBD1
DNA: TGTGCCAGCAGCTTGCTCGGTGGGCCTGGTGAAAAACTGTTTTTT; CDR3: CASSLLGGPGEKLFF; V: TRBV5-5; J: TRBJ1-4; size: .; D: .
DNA: TGTGCTAGCAGCTTAGGGCAGTTAGGGGAGACCCAGTACTTC; CDR3: CASSLGQLGETQYF; V: TRBV7-7; J: TRBJ2-5; size: .; D: .
DNA: TGTGCCAGCTCATCTGGGACAGGGGCAGATACGCAGTATTTT; CDR3: CASSSGTGADTQYF; V: TRBV18; J: TRBJ2-3; size: .; D: TRBD1
DNA: TGTGCCAGCAGTCCCGGGACATACACTGAAGCTTTCTTT; CDR3: CASSPGTYTEAFF; V: TRBV28; J: TRBJ1-1; size: .; D: .
DNA: TGCGCCAGCAGCTTGGCACGGCCTAGCACAGATACGCAGTATTTT; CDR3: CASSLARPSTDTQYF; V: TRBV5-1; J: TRBJ2-3; size: .; D: .
DNA: TGTGCCAGCAGCCCCCAGGTGGGAGCGGGTACGCAGTATTTT; CDR3: CASSPQVGAGTQYF; V: TRBV7-2; J: TRBJ2-3; size: .; D: .